The 26 T cell receptor beta chains below all came from one sample that was sequenced in a study of T cells in localized non-small cell lung cancer. Only in-frame clones appear in the TCRdb table, and some are missing; sequencing was by immunoSEQ multiplex PCR. The sample has roughly 66,000 clones; roughly 90% are singletons. Source: peripheral blood, taken before any cancer treatment. Receptors originate from a woman aged 35-75 years with stage I lung adenocarcinoma.

The chain combines TRBV14 with TRBJ2-2, with D possibly being TRBD2 (6 bases). V was pared by 1 base and J by 7 bases, with 16 bases between. The CDR3 loop spans 16 amino acids. From germline, CDR1 is SGHDN and CDR2 FVKESK. The CDR3 region is CASSQGSSLAGGELFF. CDR3 nucleotide sequence: TGTGCCAGCAGCCAAGGGAGTTCACTAGCTGGCGGGGAGCTGTTTTTT.

The genes are TRBV10-2 and TRBJ1-1; tentatively, D is TRBD1 (5 bases). The CDR3 covers 14 residues. Trimming pared 7 bases from V and 0 bases from J, leaving 12 bases between. Germline V gives CDR1 WSHSY, CDR2 SAAADI. CDR3: CASTPGSMNTEAFF. The CDR3 nucleotides are TGCGCCAGCACCCCAGGGAGTATGAACACTGAAGCTTTCTTT.

The CDR3 spells CASTAVRGGNEQFF. For the CDR3, the DNA is TGTGCCAGCACGGCCGTCCGTGGAGGCAATGAGCAGTTCTTC. The chain carries TRBV2 and TRBJ2-1, with D perhaps TRBD2 (5 bases). Germline-derived CDR1 and CDR2 are SNHLY and FYNNEI. Trimming removed 7 bases at V and 6 bases at J, with 16 bases between. The CDR3 runs 14 residues.

The chain carries TRBV11-1 and TRBJ2-3; 11 bases are a match to TRBD2. The length of the CDR3 is 17 residues. Germline CDR1 is SGHAT and CDR2 is FQDESV (reference sequence). V lost 1 base to trimming and J lost 1 base; unmatched junction nucleotides: 4. The CDR3 region is CASSLEQGLAGTDTQYF. The CDR3 nucleotides read TGTGCCAGCAGCTTAGAGCAGGGACTAGCGGGCACAGATACGCAGTATTTT. Together with reference TRBV11-1 and TRBJ2-3, the CDR3 gives the full variable domain: EAEVAQSPRYKITEKSQAVAFWCDPISGHATLYWYRQILGQGPELLVQFQDESVVDDSQLPKDRFSAERLKGVDSTLKIQPAELGDSAMYLCASSLEQGLAGTDTQYFGPGTRLTVL.

The rearrangement joins TRBV7-9 to TRBJ1-1, with a possible D match to TRBD1 (5 bases). Germline values: CDR1 SEHNR, CDR2 FQNEAQ (reference sequence). Trimming left V 5 bases short and J 3 bases short, with 13 bases between. The CDR3 length is 14 residues. The CDR3 coding sequence is TGTGCCAGCAGCACCTATTCAGGGCACACTGAAGCTTTCTTT. As protein: CASSTYSGHTEAFF.

V is TRBV9 and J is TRBJ1-5; a weak D match, TRBD1 (6 bases). The CDR3 is made up of 14 amino acids. V was pared by 5 bases and J by 1 base, with 10 bases between. CDR1 SGDLS and CDR2 YYNGEE come from the germline V gene. Here the CDR3 reads CASSAQGSNQPQHF. The CDR3 region has the DNA TGTGCCAGCAGTGCACAGGGAAGCAATCAGCCCCAGCATTTT.

This clone has a single count. The rearrangement links TRBV6-6 to TRBJ1-5; D not certain. V lost 6 bases and J lost 5, with 8 bases in between. Germline V CDR1 and CDR2: MNHNY, SVGAGI (reference sequence). The CDR3 has 12 residues. For the CDR3, the DNA is TGTGCCAGCAGGTATGGCGATCAGCCCCAGCATTTT. It specifies CASRYGDQPQHF.

The chain links TRBV6-5 to TRBJ1-1, with D tentatively TRBD1 (5 bases). The germline CDR1 and CDR2 sequences are MNHEY and SVGAGI. Trimming stripped 6 bases from V and 2 bases from J, with 16 bases between. The CDR3 is 15 amino acids. The CDR3 loop is CASRTPGIRNTEAFF. DNA of the CDR3: TGTGCCAGCAGAACCCCAGGGATACGTAACACTGAAGCTTTCTTT.

This rearrangement joins TRBV9 to TRBJ2-2; D is unresolved. Trimming took 4 bases from V and 4 from J, leaving 14 bases between them. This CDR3 has 15 residues. Germline-derived CDR1 and CDR2 are SGDLS and YYNGEE. CDR3 nucleotides: TGTGCCAGCAGCCCCCGAGTTGAAGGCACCGGGGAGCTGTTTTTT. Translated, it gives CASSPRVEGTGELFF. Drawing the rest from reference TRBV9 and TRBJ2-2, the complete variable domain is DSGVTQTPKHLITATGQRVTLRCSPRSGDLSVYWYQQSLDQGLQFLIQYYNGEERAKGNILERFSAQQFPDLHSELNLSSLELGDSALYFCASSPRVEGTGELFFGEGSRLTVL.

The chain is built from TRBV30 and TRBJ2-7, with D possibly matching TRBD1 (6 bases). This CDR3 is 16 amino acids long. The V end was cut by 3 bases, the J end by 1 base, with 19 bases between. The germline CDR1 and CDR2 sequences are GTSNPN and SVGIG (reference sequence). CDR3 amino acids: CAWSATPWDTSYEQYF. In DNA form, the CDR3 reads TGTGCCTGGAGCGCTACCCCCTGGGACACGTCCTACGAGCAGTACTTC. The full variable domain, completed using reference TRBV30 and TRBJ2-7, is SQTIHQWPATLVQPVGSPLSLECTVEGTSNPNLYWYRQAAGRGLQLLFYSVGIGQISSEVPQNLSASRPQDRQFILSSKKLLLSDSGFYLCAWSATPWDTSYEQYFGPGTRLTVT.

The sample holds a few counts of this clone. The rearrangement links TRBV19 to TRBJ1-1; D is unresolved. The CDR3 is 14 residues long. Germline V gene data show CDR1 as LNHDA and CDR2 as SQIVND (reference sequence). Trimming left V 7 bases short and J 2 bases short, with 14 bases between. DNA of the CDR3: TGTGCCAGTATCAGCCGGAGCCGAAACACTGAAGCTTTCTTT. Encoded protein: CASISRSRNTEAFF.

The chain recombines TRBV11-2 with TRBJ2-3; no clear D. Trimming stripped 0 bases from V and 6 bases from J, with 4 bases between. The germline gives CDR1 SGHAT, CDR2 FQNNGV. The CDR3 is 12 residues long. CDR3 amino acids: CASSLEGDTQYF. The DNA for the CDR3 is TGTGCCAGCAGCTTAGAAGGGGATACGCAGTATTTT.

V usage is TRBV18 and J usage is TRBJ2-1; D gene unclear. The CDR3 loop spans 14 amino acids. The V end was cut by 4 bases, the J end by 6 bases, with 13 bases between. Germline assignment: CDR1 KGHSH and CDR2 LQKENI. CDR3 amino acids: CASSRQGPSNEQFF. The CDR3, as DNA: TGTGCCAGCTCACGCCAAGGACCATCCAATGAGCAGTTCTTC. Full variable domain (outside the CDR3, taken from reference TRBV18 and TRBJ2-1): NAGVMQNPRHLVRRRGQEARLRCSPMKGHSHVYWYRQLPEEGLKFMVYLQKENIIDESGMPKERFSAEFPKEGPSILRIQQVVRGDSAAYFCASSRQGPSNEQFFGPGTRLTVL.

The chain links TRBV5-1 to TRBJ2-3, with 8 bases aligning to TRBD1. The CDR3 is 15 amino acids. With V trimmed by 3 bases and J by 1 base, 4 bases remained unmatched. Germline CDR1 SGHRS, CDR2 YFSETQ. CDR3 nucleotides: TGCGCCAGCAGCTCCAGACAGGGGCGCACAGATACGCAGTATTTT. Protein product: CASSSRQGRTDTQYF.

This chain links TRBV21-1 with TRBJ2-7; TRBD2 reflects the table's D call only, with no check against the DNA. TRBV21-1 is assigned pseudogene status. The CDR3 sequence is 16 residues long. The CDR3 here is CASSKRGGNFSYEQYF. The CDR3 DNA reads TGTGCCAGCAGCAAACGGGGGGGAAACTTCTCCTACGAGCAGTACTTC.

The chain links TRBV5-1 to TRBJ1-1; D perhaps matches TRBD1 (5 bases). Trimming took 4 bases from V and 4 from J, leaving 11 bases between them. The germline gives CDR1 SGHRS, CDR2 YFSETQ. The CDR3 covers 13 residues. CDR3 DNA: TGCGCCAGCAGCATAATGACAGTCACTGAAGCTTTCTTT. Translated: CASSIMTVTEAFF.

The chain couples TRBV28 to TRBJ2-7; 7 bases map to TRBD1. The J segment lost 5 bases and the V segment lost 6 bases, leaving 4 bases of the junction unmatched. The CDR3 is 12 amino acids. Germline V gives CDR1 MDHEN, CDR2 SYDVKM. CDR3 sequence: CASSSDRDEQYF. Written as DNA, the CDR3 is TGTGCCAGCAGCTCAGACAGGGACGAGCAGTACTTC.

The rearrangement links TRBV5-1 to TRBJ1-1; D uncertain. V was trimmed by 5 bases and J by 5 bases, leaving 10 bases between them. The CDR3 sequence is 12 residues long. CDR1 and CDR2 (germline): SGHRS, YFSETQ. CDR3 sequence: CASSLIGTEAFF. CDR3 DNA sequence: TGCGCCAGCAGTCTGATAGGGACTGAAGCTTTCTTT.

This sequence joins TRBV28 and TRBJ1-2, with D hard to call. This CDR3 is 15 amino acids long. Germline CDR1 is MDHEN and CDR2 is SYDVKM. Between the trimmed V and J ends, which lost 3 bases and 0 bases, there was a span of 11 bases. The CDR3 is CASSFPPRANYGYTF. As DNA, the CDR3 is TGTGCCAGCAGTTTCCCACCCAGAGCTAACTATGGCTACACCTTC.

V gene TRBV2 combines with J gene TRBJ1-5; TRBD1 is a possible D gene (5 bases). V was trimmed by 3 bases and J by 5 bases, leaving 8 bases between them. The V gene's germline CDR1 is SNHLY and CDR2 FYNNEI. The CDR3 is made up of 13 amino acids. Written as DNA, the CDR3 is TGTGCCAGCAGTGAGGAAGGGGATCAGCCCCAGCATTTT. Protein sequence: CASSEEGDQPQHF.

The CDR3 region has the DNA TGTGCCAGCAGCCCTGGGTTCGGGGTGTTGAACACTGAAGCTTTCTTT. The encoded protein is CASSPGFGVLNTEAFF. The rearrangement joins TRBV7-2 to TRBJ1-1, with D unclear. CDR1 and CDR2 from the germline V gene are SGHTA and FQGNSA. V lost 5 bases to trimming and J lost 0 bases, with 16 bases between them. The CDR3 sequence is 16 residues long.

The gene calls are TRBV2 and TRBJ2-3; perhaps TRBD2 as D (6 bases). Between the trimmed V and J ends, which lost 6 bases and 1 base, there was a span of 8 bases. Germline values: CDR1 SNHLY, CDR2 FYNNEI. This CDR3 comprises 13 residues. DNA for the CDR3: TGTGCCAGCAGGGGGACTCGCACAGATACGCAGTATTTT. Amino acids: CASRGTRTDTQYF.

This clone was seen a single time. The chain recombines TRBV5-1 with TRBJ1-5; D not certain. Germline-derived CDR1 and CDR2 are SGHRS and YFSETQ. Trimming left V 0 bases short and J 6 bases short, with 10 bases between. This CDR3 is built from 14 residues. As DNA, the CDR3 is TGCGCCAGCAGCTTGGGTCAGGCAGGTCAGCCCCAGCATTTT. It is translated as CASSLGQAGQPQHF. Filled out from reference TRBV5-1 and TRBJ1-5, the complete variable domain reads KAGVTQTPRYLIKTRGQQVTLSCSPISGHRSVSWYQQTPGQGLQFLFEYFSETQRNKGNFPGRFSGRQFSNSRSEMNVSTLELGDSALYLCASSLGQAGQPQHFGDGTRLSIL.

The J gene is TRBJ2-7, the V gene TRBV30, with unresolved D. Deletions cut 2 bases from V and 4 bases from J, with 12 bases between. This CDR3 region has 13 residues. Germline V CDR1 and CDR2: GTSNPN, SVGIG (reference sequence). The CDR3, as DNA: TGTGCCTGGAGTCCAGGACCGCGATACGAGCAGTACTTC. It codes for CAWSPGPRYEQYF.

This clone was picked up one time. The V and J genes are TRBV7-9 and TRBJ1-5, with D unclear. V lost 0 bases to trimming and J lost 7 bases, with 7 bases between them. The CDR3 runs 13 residues. CDR1 is SEHNR, CDR2 FQNEAQ, per germline (reference sequence). The CDR3, as DNA: TGTGCCAGCAGCTTAGCCGGGTACCAGCCCCAGCATTTT. Encoded protein: CASSLAGYQPQHF.

The chain uses TRBV7-6 and TRBJ2-1, with D maybe TRBD2 (6 bases). The CDR3 sequence is 14 residues long. CDR1 and CDR2 (germline): SGHVS, FNYEAQ. V was cut by 5 bases and J by 4 bases, with 12 bases left in between. CDR3 loop: CASSPRDFYNEQFF. CDR3 bases: TGTGCCAGCAGCCCTAGGGACTTTTACAATGAGCAGTTCTTC. The full variable domain, in which reference TRBV7-6 and TRBJ2-1 provide the parts outside the CDR3, is GAGVSQSPRYKVTKRGQDVALRCDPISGHVSLYWYRQALGQGPEFLTYFNYEAQQDKSGLPNDRFSAERPEGSISTLTIQRTEQRDSAMYRCASSPRDFYNEQFFGPGTRLTVL.